The clone carrying this T cell receptor beta chain was detected a few times. Regarding time point: pre-sensitization, week 0. This sample's treatment: therapeutic diphenylcyclopropenone sensitization with weekly scalp DPC. This sample is part of a study of human T cells and chemical hapten exposure. Study-level information: Patients were mainly female, each with alopecia areata, totalis or universalis. Per-sample variation in TCR yield stemmed mainly from small pooled library volume differences.

The CDR3 contains 14 residues. The germline CDR1 and CDR2 sequences are MDHEN and SYDVKM. V lost 5 bases to trimming and J lost 5 bases, with 12 bases between them. During construction of the library, unique molecular identifiers were attached to individual cDNA molecules for quantitative, reproducible TCR counting. TCRdb called the RACE reads again in MiXCR, with one record for every CDR3 protein. The sample includes around 300,000 distinct CDR3 sequences, approximately 7.5% seen only once; the top ten take roughly 1.2%. The starting material was whole blood, obtained in connection with sensitization to the hapten diphenylcyclopropenone (DPC). V and J are TRBV28 and TRBJ2-2, with a tentative D call TRBD1 (5 bases). The clonotype was recovered from a man between 18 and 35 years old with alopecia areata. Some clones in this sample may be carry-over from other donors' samples. CDR3 sequence: CASSSRVGTGELFF. The CDR3 region has the DNA TGTGCCAGCAGTAGCAGGGTTGGGACCGGGGAGCTGTTTTTT. Variable domain in full (rest from reference TRBV28 and TRBJ2-2): DVKVTQSSRYLVKRTGEKVFLECVQDMDHENMFWYRQDPGLGLRLIYFSYDVKMKEKGDIPEGYSVSREKKERFSLILESASTNQTSMYLCASSSRVGTGELFFGEGSRLTVL.